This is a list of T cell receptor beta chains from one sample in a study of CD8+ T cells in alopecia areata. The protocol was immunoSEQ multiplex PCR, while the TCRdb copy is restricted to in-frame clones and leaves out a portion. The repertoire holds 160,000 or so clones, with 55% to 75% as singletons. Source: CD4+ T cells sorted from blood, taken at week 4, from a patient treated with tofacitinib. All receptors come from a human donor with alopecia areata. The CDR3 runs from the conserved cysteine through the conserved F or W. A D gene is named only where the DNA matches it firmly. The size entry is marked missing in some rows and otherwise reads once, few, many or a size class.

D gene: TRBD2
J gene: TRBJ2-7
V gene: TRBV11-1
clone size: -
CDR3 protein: CASSSGLAGSYEQYF
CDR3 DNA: TGTGCCAGCAGCTCCGGACTAGCGGGCTCCTACGAGCAGTACTTC

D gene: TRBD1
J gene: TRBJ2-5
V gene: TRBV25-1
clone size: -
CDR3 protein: CASSVLDRTGETQYF
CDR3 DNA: TGTGCCAGCAGTGTCCTGGACAGGACGGGAGAGACCCAGTACTTC

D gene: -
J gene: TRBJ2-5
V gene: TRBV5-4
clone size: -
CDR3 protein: CASSLSRGRQETQYF
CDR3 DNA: TGTGCCAGCAGCCTGTCCAGGGGACGCCAAGAGACCCAGTACTTC

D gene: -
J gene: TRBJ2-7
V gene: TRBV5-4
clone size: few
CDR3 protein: CASSEGRIYEQYF
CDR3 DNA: TGTGCCAGCAGCGAGGGACGGATCTACGAGCAGTACTTC

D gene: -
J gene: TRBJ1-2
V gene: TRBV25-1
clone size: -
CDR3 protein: CASSGGRAANYGYTF
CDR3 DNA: TGTGCCAGCAGTGGGGGCCGGGCGGCTAACTATGGCTACACCTTC

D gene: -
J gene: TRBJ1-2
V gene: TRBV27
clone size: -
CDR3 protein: CASSTLVLRDPYGYTF
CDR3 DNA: TGTGCCAGCAGTACCTTGGTCCTCAGGGACCCCTATGGCTACACCTTC

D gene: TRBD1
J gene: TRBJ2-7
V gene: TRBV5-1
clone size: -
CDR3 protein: CASSSTGGSYEQYF
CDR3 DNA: TGCGCCAGCAGCTCGACAGGGGGATCCTACGAGCAGTACTTC

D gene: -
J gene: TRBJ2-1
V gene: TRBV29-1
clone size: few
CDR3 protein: CSVEAQLGSGEQFF
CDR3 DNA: TGCAGCGTTGAAGCTCAGCTAGGTTCGGGTGAGCAGTTCTTC

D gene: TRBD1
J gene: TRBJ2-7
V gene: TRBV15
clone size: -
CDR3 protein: CATSAGGSFYEQYF
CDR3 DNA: TGTGCCACCAGCGCAGGGGGCTCCTTCTACGAGCAGTACTTC

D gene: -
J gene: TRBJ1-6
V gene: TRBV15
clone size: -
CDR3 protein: CATSKAGSPNSPLHF
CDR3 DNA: TGTGCCACCAGCAAGGCCGGGAGCCCAAATTCACCCCTCCACTTT

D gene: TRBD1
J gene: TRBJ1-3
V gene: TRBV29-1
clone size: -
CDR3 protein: CSVDRDSSGNTIYF
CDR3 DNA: TGCAGCGTTGACCGGGACAGCTCTGGAAACACCATATATTTT

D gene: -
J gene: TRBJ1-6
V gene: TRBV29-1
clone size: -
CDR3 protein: CSIGGDDNNSPLHF
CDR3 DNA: TGCAGCATTGGGGGGGACGATAATAATTCACCCCTCCACTTT

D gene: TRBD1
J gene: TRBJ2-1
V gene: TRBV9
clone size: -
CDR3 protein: CASSVRTGPHEQFF
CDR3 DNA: TGTGCCAGCAGCGTTCGGACAGGGCCCCATGAGCAGTTCTTC

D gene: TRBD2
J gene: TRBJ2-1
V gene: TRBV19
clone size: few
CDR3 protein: CASRKTSGGAYNEQFF
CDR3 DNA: TGTGCCAGTAGGAAGACTAGCGGGGGGGCGTACAATGAGCAGTTCTTC

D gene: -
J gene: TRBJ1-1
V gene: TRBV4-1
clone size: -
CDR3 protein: CASSQSNDRREAFF
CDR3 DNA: TGCGCCAGCAGCCAATCTAACGACCGACGGGAGGCTTTCTTT

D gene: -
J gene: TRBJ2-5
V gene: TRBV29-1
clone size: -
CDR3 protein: CSVRQSQETQYF
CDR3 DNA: TGCAGCGTTAGACAGTCCCAAGAGACCCAGTACTTC

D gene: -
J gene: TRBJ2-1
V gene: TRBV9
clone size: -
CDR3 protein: CASGGSSRNNEQFF
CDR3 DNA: TGTGCCAGCGGGGGGTCCTCAAGGAACAATGAGCAGTTCTTC

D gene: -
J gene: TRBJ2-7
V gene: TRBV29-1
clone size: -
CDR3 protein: CSVQTGAYEQYF
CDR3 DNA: TGCAGCGTTCAGACTGGGGCCTACGAGCAGTACTTC

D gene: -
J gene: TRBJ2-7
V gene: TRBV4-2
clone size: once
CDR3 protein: CASSPAGTLYEQYF
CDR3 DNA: TGTGCCAGCAGTCCCGCAGGGACTCTTTACGAGCAGTACTTC

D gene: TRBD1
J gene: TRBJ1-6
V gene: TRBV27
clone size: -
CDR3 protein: CASSRPGQGIGSPLHF
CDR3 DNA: TGTGCCAGCAGCCGCCCGGGACAGGGAATAGGTTCACCCCTCCACTTT

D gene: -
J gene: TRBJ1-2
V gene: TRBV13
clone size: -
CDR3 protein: CASSLNSGYGYTF
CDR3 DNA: TGTGCCAGCAGCTTAAATAGTGGCTATGGCTACACCTTC

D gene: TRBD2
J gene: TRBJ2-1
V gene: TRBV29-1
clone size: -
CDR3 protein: CSAGTSTANEQFF
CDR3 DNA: TGCAGCGCCGGGACTAGCACGGCCAATGAGCAGTTCTTC

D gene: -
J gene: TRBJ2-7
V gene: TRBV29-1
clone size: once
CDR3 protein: CSASSSYEQYF
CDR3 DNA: TGCAGCGCGTCATCGTCCTACGAGCAGTACTTC

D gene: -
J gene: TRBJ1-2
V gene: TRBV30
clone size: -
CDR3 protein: CAWRGQLNYGYTF
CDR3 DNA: TGTGCCTGGAGAGGGCAGCTTAACTATGGCTACACCTTC

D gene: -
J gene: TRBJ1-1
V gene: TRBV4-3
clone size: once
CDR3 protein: CASSQDTRDTEAFF
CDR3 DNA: TGCGCCAGCAGCCAAGACACGAGAGACACTGAAGCTTTCTTT

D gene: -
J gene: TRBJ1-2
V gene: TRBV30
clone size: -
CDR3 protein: CAWSRGYGYTF
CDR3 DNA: TGTGCGTGGTCGCGGGGCTATGGCTACACCTTC

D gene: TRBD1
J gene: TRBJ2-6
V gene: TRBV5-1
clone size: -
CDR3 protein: CASSPLGQGALSGANVLTF
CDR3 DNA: TGCGCCAGCAGCCCCCTGGGACAGGGGGCTTTATCTGGGGCCAACGTCCTGACTTTC

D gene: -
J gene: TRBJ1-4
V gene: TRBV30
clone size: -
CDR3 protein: CALEVGPGANEKLFF
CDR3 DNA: TGTGCGTTGGAAGTAGGGCCTGGGGCTAATGAAAAACTGTTTTTT

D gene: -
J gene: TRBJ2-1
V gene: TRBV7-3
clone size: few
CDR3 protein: CASSLDIGPYNEQFF
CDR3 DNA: TGTGCCAGCAGCCTAGACATAGGCCCCTACAATGAGCAGTTCTTC

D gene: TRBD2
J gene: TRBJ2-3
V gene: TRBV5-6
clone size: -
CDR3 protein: CASSGDLAGPPLGTDTQYF
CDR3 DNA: TGTGCCAGCAGCGGGGACCTAGCGGGACCCCCTCTAGGCACAGATACGCAGTATTTT

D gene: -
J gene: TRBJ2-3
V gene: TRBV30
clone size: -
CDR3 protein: CAWSTRDTQYF
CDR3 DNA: TGTGCCTGGTCTACTAGAGATACGCAGTATTTT

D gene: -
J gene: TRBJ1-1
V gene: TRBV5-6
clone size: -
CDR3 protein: CASSLGENTEAFF
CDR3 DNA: TGTGCCAGCAGCTTGGGGGAGAACACTGAAGCTTTCTTT

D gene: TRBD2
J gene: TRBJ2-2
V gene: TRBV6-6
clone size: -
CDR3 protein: CASSGLANTGELFF
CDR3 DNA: TGTGCCAGCAGCGGACTAGCAAACACCGGGGAGCTGTTTTTT

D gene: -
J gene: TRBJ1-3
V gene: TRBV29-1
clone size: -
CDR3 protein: CSVGLGGTIYF
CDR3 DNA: TGCAGCGTTGGTTTAGGAGGCACCATATATTTT